This is a list of T cell receptor beta chains from one sample in a study of blood T cell repertoires in COVID-19. Assay: immunoSEQ multiplex PCR; the TCRdb copy retains only in-frame clones and omits some. The data hold approximately 15,000 clones, with roughly 82% observed a single time. Source material: peripheral blood. Every receptor here comes from a woman between 65 and 79 years old with active COVID-19. The CDR3 runs from the conserved cysteine through the conserved F or W. Fields, in order: J gene, V gene, CDR3 protein.

j_gene: TRBJ1-2; v_gene: TRBV6-6; CDR3aa: CASSYSNQGYGYTF
j_gene: TRBJ2-3; v_gene: TRBV27; CDR3aa: CASSNLQGFADTQYF
j_gene: TRBJ2-7; v_gene: TRBV5-1; CDR3aa: CASGRGDLGYEQYF
j_gene: TRBJ2-7; v_gene: TRBV5-1; CDR3aa: CASSLVPLGHPTTYEQYF
j_gene: TRBJ1-5; v_gene: TRBV7-2; CDR3aa: CASSLGHTQPQHF
j_gene: TRBJ2-5; v_gene: TRBV5-6; CDR3aa: CASSPLGAEPDQETQYF
j_gene: TRBJ2-1; v_gene: TRBV4-1; CDR3aa: CASSLKPTAGEGNEQFF
j_gene: TRBJ2-4; v_gene: TRBV28; CDR3aa: CASSRPGTGGNIQYF
j_gene: TRBJ2-1; v_gene: TRBV24-1; CDR3aa: CATSAPGAYEQFF
j_gene: TRBJ2-3; v_gene: TRBV2; CDR3aa: CASVPGASTDTQYF
j_gene: TRBJ2-2; v_gene: TRBV7-6; CDR3aa: CASSLRQGARTGELFF
j_gene: TRBJ2-7; v_gene: TRBV7-8; CDR3aa: CASSSPEWGVQYF
j_gene: TRBJ2-7; v_gene: TRBV5-4; CDR3aa: CASSLGDLRDREQYF
j_gene: TRBJ2-7; v_gene: TRBV11-1; CDR3aa: CASSLQGYEQYF
j_gene: TRBJ1-5; v_gene: TRBV28; CDR3aa: CASSLTSQPQHF
j_gene: TRBJ1-2; v_gene: TRBV19; CDR3aa: CASSTSYGYTF
j_gene: TRBJ2-7; v_gene: TRBV5-1; CDR3aa: CASSPQDYEQYF
j_gene: TRBJ2-1; v_gene: TRBV7-6; CDR3aa: CASSPMGEADNEQFF
j_gene: TRBJ2-5; v_gene: TRBV6-5; CDR3aa: CASSRQFQETQYF
j_gene: TRBJ1-4; v_gene: TRBV5-1; CDR3aa: CASTSGQGGNEKLFF